The present T cell receptor beta chain was sequenced within a study of response to subunit inactivated influenza vaccine. Concerning this clonotype: What it binds is not known.

The CDR3 has 14 residues. The germline V and J ends were trimmed by 6 bases and 4 bases, with 15 bases remaining between them. The germline V gene encodes CDR1 SGHVS and CDR2 FQNEAQ. Whole-study findings and limits: Authors suggested each seasonal flu vaccination may recruit only limited numbers of new T cells.

MiXCR was run by TCRdb on the RT-PCR reads, yielding one entry per CDR3 protein. Found here are some 600,000 distinct CDR3 sequences, roughly 15% of them singletons; the top ten hold approximately 7.6%. The sample was PBMCs from blood, taken less than 15 days before vaccination. V is TRBV7-8 and J is TRBJ2-5; tentative D call: TRBD1 (6 bases). The source of this sequence is a man between 50 and 59 years old who received an inactivated influenza vaccine. The CDR3 DNA sequence: TGTGCCAGCAGTCAATACAGGGAAACAGAGACCCAGTACTTC. Its translation: CASSQYRETETQYF.